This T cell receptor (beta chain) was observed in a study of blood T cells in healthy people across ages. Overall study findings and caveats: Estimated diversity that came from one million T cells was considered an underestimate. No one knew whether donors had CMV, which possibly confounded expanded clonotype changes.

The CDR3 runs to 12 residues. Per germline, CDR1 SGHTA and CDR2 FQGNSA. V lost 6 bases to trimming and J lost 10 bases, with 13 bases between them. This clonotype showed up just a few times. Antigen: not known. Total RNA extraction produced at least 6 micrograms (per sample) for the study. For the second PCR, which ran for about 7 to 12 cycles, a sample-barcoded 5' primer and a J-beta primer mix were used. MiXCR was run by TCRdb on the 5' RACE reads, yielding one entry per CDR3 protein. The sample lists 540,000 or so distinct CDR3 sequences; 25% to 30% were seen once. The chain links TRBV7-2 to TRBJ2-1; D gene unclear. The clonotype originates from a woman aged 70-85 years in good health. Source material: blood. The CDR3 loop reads CASSGVASEQFF. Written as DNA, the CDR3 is TGTGCCAGCAGTGGGGTCGCGTCCGAGCAGTTCTTC. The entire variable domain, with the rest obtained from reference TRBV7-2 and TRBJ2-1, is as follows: GAGVSQSPSNKVTEKGKDVELRCDPISGHTALYWYRQSLGQGLEFLIYFQGNSAPDKSGLPSDRFSAERTGGSVSTLTIQRTQQEDSAVYLCASSGVASEQFFGPGTRLTVL.